The following is a T cell receptor (beta chain) sequence with its context. These data come from a study of blood T cell repertoires in COVID-19. Study at large: The United States, Italy and Spain were the sources of the acute and convalescent COVID-19 samples.

The CDR3 length is 15 residues. Germline CDR1 MDHEN, CDR2 SYDVKM. The trim removed 0 bases at V and 6 bases at J, leaving 6 bases unmatched. The method was immunoSEQ multiplex PCR; TCRdb's version includes in-frame clones alone and lacks a portion of them. The sample lists roughly 280,000 clones; about nine tenths were seen once. V gene TRBV28 combines with J gene TRBJ2-7, with TRBD2 identical over 9 bases. The source material was peripheral blood. The source is a woman younger than 45 with COVID-19, enrolled during active disease. CDR3 in amino acids: CASSLWREGRAEQYF. DNA for the CDR3: TGTGCCAGCAGTTTATGGCGGGAGGGCCGTGCCGAGCAGTACTTC. Together with reference TRBV28 and TRBJ2-7, the CDR3 gives the full variable domain: DVKVTQSSRYLVKRTGEKVFLECVQDMDHENMFWYRQDPGLGLRLIYFSYDVKMKEKGDIPEGYSVSREKKERFSLILESASTNQTSMYLCASSLWREGRAEQYFGPGTRLTVT.